The 31 T cell receptor beta chains presented below share a single source sample, sequenced in a study of CD8+ T cells in alopecia areata. Indicated treatment: oral pan-JAK inhibitor, 5-10 mg twice daily. TCR sequencing used cDNA made by reverse transcription of extracted RNA. Clones were read by immunoSEQ multiplex PCR, and TCRdb kept only the in-frame ones, dropping some. Of about 160,000 clones listed, approximately 65% are singletons. This sample comprised CD4+ T cells sorted from blood, obtained at week 4, from a patient treated with tofacitinib. These receptors came from a human donor with alopecia areata.

The chain joins TRBV2 to TRBJ2-2; 7 bases fit TRBD2. V gave up 4 bases and J gave up 6 bases; unmatched junction bases: 8. This CDR3 is built from 15 residues. Germline CDR1 is SNHLY and CDR2 is FYNNEI. The CDR3 reads CASSVLASLAGELFF. The CDR3 DNA sequence: TGTGCCAGCAGTGTACTAGCGTCTCTAGCCGGGGAGCTGTTTTTT.

V and J are TRBV5-6 and TRBJ2-6, with 9 bases that match TRBD1. The CDR3 sequence is 14 residues long. Losses at the gene ends were 6 bases for V and 6 bases for J; bases not matched to a gene: 4. The germline V gene has CDR1 SGHDT and CDR2 YYEEEE. The CDR3, as DNA: TGTGCCAGCATCCGGACAGGGGAGGCCAACGTCCTGACTTTC. This gives the protein CASIRTGEANVLTF. Looking up the rest from reference TRBV5-6 and TRBJ2-6 gives the full variable domain: DAGVTQSPTHLIKTRGQQVTLRCSPKSGHDTVSWYQQALGQGPQFIFQYYEEEERQRGNFPDRFSGHQFPNYSSELNVNALLLGDSALYLCASIRTGEANVLTFGAGSRLTVL.

The genes are TRBV27 and TRBJ2-7; D unclear. Per germline, CDR1 MNHEY and CDR2 SMNVEV (reference sequence). Trimming removed 5 bases at V and 6 bases at J, with 14 bases between. The CDR3 covers 13 residues. Written as DNA, the CDR3 is TGTGCCAGCAGTCCGCTAGAGAGGATCGAGCAGTACTTC. It yields the protein CASSPLERIEQYF.

By share, this clone counts as medium-sized. The chain joins TRBV6-6 to TRBJ1-5; TRBD1 might be the D (6 bases). The germline V gene encodes CDR1 MNHNY and CDR2 SVGAGI (reference sequence). The CDR3 length is 16 residues. V shed 7 bases and J shed 1 base, with 17 bases lying between them. The CDR3 protein is CASNPRGGGSNQPQHF. The CDR3 DNA reads TGTGCCAGCAACCCTCGAGGAGGGGGGAGCAATCAGCCCCAGCATTTT.

This sequence joins TRBV7-9 and TRBJ2-2; tentative D call: TRBD2 (7 bases). The CDR3 covers 16 residues. Germline CDR1 reads SEHNR; CDR2 reads FQNEAQ (reference sequence). The V gene lost 1 base and the J gene lost 5 bases, with 14 bases spanning the gap. This CDR3 is CASSLGRGAGTGELFF. CDR3 nucleotides: TGTGCCAGCAGCTTAGGCCGGGGGGCCGGAACCGGGGAGCTGTTTTTT.

This chain uses TRBV29-1 with TRBJ2-6; possible D gene TRBD2, 6 bases. Trimming stripped 6 bases from V and 2 bases from J, with 11 bases between. Germline CDR1 and CDR2: SQVTM and ANQGSEA. The CDR3 totals 14 residues. This CDR3 is CSVLGGTGANVLTF. The CDR3 bases are TGCAGCGTCCTGGGGGGAACTGGGGCCAACGTCCTGACTTTC.

The CDR3 nucleotides read TGTGCCTGGAGTGCCGGTATAGGCAATCAGCCCCAGCATTTT. Residues: CAWSAGIGNQPQHF. This sequence joins TRBV30 and TRBJ1-5, with unresolved D. The germline gives CDR1 GTSNPN, CDR2 SVGIG (reference sequence). The CDR3 covers 14 residues. V lost 1 base to trimming and J lost 2 bases, with 9 bases between them.

The rearrangement uses TRBV15 and TRBJ2-7; possibly TRBD2 for D (7 bases). The germline gives CDR1 LNHNV, CDR2 YYDKDF (reference sequence). Trimming took 5 bases from V and 5 from J, leaving 13 bases between them. CDR3 size: 13 residues. CDR3 coding DNA: TGTGCCACCAGCCCTCGGGGGGCCCACGAGCAGTACTTC. Protein: CATSPRGAHEQYF.

V usage is TRBV4-1 and J usage is TRBJ1-5, with 7 positions matching TRBD1. The CDR3 contains 15 residues. The V gene's germline CDR1 is MGHRA and CDR2 YSYEKL. Trimming removed 2 bases from V and 2 bases from J; junction bases left unmatched: 3. The CDR3 region is CASSQNDRGNQPQHF. The CDR3 DNA reads as TGCGCCAGCAGCCAAAACGACAGGGGCAATCAGCCCCAGCATTTT.

This clone has more than one count but fewer than ten. J is TRBJ1-5 and V is TRBV6-5; D uncertain. This CDR3 region has 13 residues. Looked up from germline, CDR1 is MNHEY and CDR2 is SVGAGI. The V gene lost 6 bases and the J gene lost 5 bases, with 11 bases spanning the gap. The chain's CDR3 is CASRLTPYQPQHF. The CDR3 DNA is TGTGCCAGCAGATTGACACCGTATCAGCCCCAGCATTTT.

J is TRBJ2-2 and V is TRBV30; D may be TRBD2 (5 bases). Deletions cut 5 bases from V and 2 bases from J, with 12 bases between. Germline V gene sequence: CDR1 GTSNPN, CDR2 SVGIG (reference sequence). This CDR3 comprises 14 residues. CDR3 region: CAWGGLYNTGELFF. The DNA for the CDR3 is TGTGCCTGGGGCGGGCTCTACAACACCGGGGAGCTGTTTTTT. The complete variable domain, with remaining parts taken from reference TRBV30 and TRBJ2-2, reads SQTIHQWPATLVQPVGSPLSLECTVEGTSNPNLYWYRQAAGRGLQLLFYSVGIGQISSEVPQNLSASRPQDRQFILSSKKLLLSDSGFYLCAWGGLYNTGELFFGEGSRLTVL.

This clone appeared a single time. This chain uses TRBV30 with TRBJ1-2; D gene uncertain. The length of the CDR3 is 13 residues. V gave up 1 base and J gave up 4 bases, with 10 bases separating them. The germline V gene has CDR1 GTSNPN and CDR2 SVGIG (reference sequence). In DNA form, the CDR3 reads TGTGCCTGGAGTGCCGACACTCTCTATGGCTACACCTTC. Its protein is CAWSADTLYGYTF.

The chain carries TRBV14 and TRBJ2-7; D not resolved. This CDR3 has 14 amino acids. Germline V gene lookup returns CDR1 SGHDN and CDR2 FVKESK. V was pared by 4 bases and J by 2 bases, with 12 bases between. CDR3 sequence: CASSRLAVPYEQYF. DNA of the CDR3: TGTGCCAGCAGCCGTTTGGCGGTCCCCTACGAGCAGTACTTC.

The J gene is TRBJ2-3, the V gene TRBV4-3; no reliable D call. Germline lookup yields CDR1 LGHNA and CDR2 YSLEER. Trimming pared 1 base from V and 9 bases from J, leaving 11 bases between. The CDR3 sequence is 13 residues long. CDR3 residues: CASSQASSETQYF. The CDR3 nucleotides read TGCGCCAGCAGCCAAGCTTCTAGTGAGACGCAGTATTTT.

The V call is TRBV30, the J call TRBJ1-5; perhaps TRBD1 as D (6 bases). The V and J ends lost 5 bases and 6 bases respectively, with 14 bases between them. The CDR3 length is 13 residues. The germline gives CDR1 GTSNPN, CDR2 SVGIG (reference sequence). CDR3: CAWGLGASQPQHF. The DNA for the CDR3 is TGTGCCTGGGGCCTGGGGGCGAGTCAGCCCCAGCATTTT.

This clone was recorded only once. V is TRBV30 and J is TRBJ1-2; 8 nucleotides align to TRBD1. The CDR3 totals 13 residues. The V segment lost 4 bases and the J segment 2 bases; nucleotides outside the gene matches: 3. Germline V gene data show CDR1 as GTSNPN and CDR2 as SVGIG (reference sequence). The DNA of the CDR3 is TGTGCCTGGAACCGACAGGGGAACTATGGCTACACCTTC. It specifies CAWNRQGNYGYTF.

V gene TRBV30 combines with J gene TRBJ1-6; 8 bases line up with TRBD1. CDR3 length: 14 residues. V lost 1 base and J lost 5; bases outside the gene matches: 1. Germline CDR1 GTSNPN, CDR2 SVGIG (reference sequence). In nucleotides, the CDR3 is TGTGCCTGGAGTGCGGGACAGGATAATTCACCCCTCCACTTT. Its translation: CAWSAGQDNSPLHF.

The chain combines TRBV4-1 with TRBJ1-4; 8 positions agree with TRBD1. Germline V CDR1 and CDR2: MGHRA, YSYEKL. This CDR3 spans 15 amino acids. The V segment lost 4 bases and the J segment 7 bases; nucleotides outside the gene matches: 8. CDR3 amino acids: CASSLDGTGGEKLFF. The CDR3, as DNA: TGCGCCAGCAGCCTTGACGGGACAGGAGGTGAAAAACTGTTTTTT.

This clone showed up just a few times. This chain uses TRBV15 with TRBJ1-5, with unresolved D. CDR3 length equals 14 residues. Trimming shortened V by 0 bases and J by 4 bases, and 7 bases separated the two germline ends. Germline loops: CDR1 LNHNV, CDR2 YYDKDF (reference sequence). The CDR3 DNA follows: TGTGCCACCAGCAGAGATATGGTGAATCAGCCCCAGCATTTT. Translating gives CATSRDMVNQPQHF. Full variable domain (remainder filled in from reference TRBV15 and TRBJ1-5): DAMVIQNPRYQVTQFGKPVTLSCSQTLNHNVMYWYQQKSSQAPKLLFHYYDKDFNNEADTPDNFQSRRPNTSFCFLDIRSPGLGDTAMYLCATSRDMVNQPQHFGDGTRLSIL.

Sample share makes this clone medium-sized (0.01 to 0.1%). CDR3 residues: CASVPRGSTDTQYF. The CDR3 DNA reads as TGTGCCAGCGTTCCACGGGGTTCCACAGATACGCAGTATTTT. The J gene is TRBJ2-3, the V gene TRBV7-2; tentative D call: TRBD2 (5 bases). The CDR3 is 14 amino acids. Germline V gene lookup returns CDR1 SGHTA and CDR2 FQGNSA. V was shortened by 8 bases and J by 2 bases, with 14 bases between the two germline ends.

This clone came up once. CDR3 in DNA: TGTGCCAGCAGTTACTCGGGAGGCAATCAGCCCCAGCATTTT. This gives the protein CASSYSGGNQPQHF. The chain carries TRBV6-5 and TRBJ1-5; D is ambiguous. This CDR3 spans 14 amino acids. Germline V gene lookup returns CDR1 MNHEY and CDR2 SVGAGI. The V gene lost 0 bases and the J gene lost 2 bases, with 5 bases spanning the gap.

This chain links TRBV5-4 with TRBJ2-3; the D gene is possibly TRBD2 (6 bases). Germline V gene lookup returns CDR1 SGHNT and CDR2 YYREEE (reference sequence). This CDR3 has 13 residues. V dropped 4 bases and J dropped 6 bases, with 12 bases sitting between them. CDR3 in DNA: TGTGCCAGCAGCGATCTGGAGGGGGATACGCAGTATTTT. It specifies CASSDLEGDTQYF.

On this clone itself: Other DNA sequences of this sample code for an identical CDR3. V and J are TRBV29-1 and TRBJ1-1, with D unclear. The CDR3 sequence is 10 residues long. V dropped 4 bases and J dropped 3 bases, with 3 bases sitting between them. CDR1 and CDR2 (germline): SQVTM, ANQGSEA. The CDR3 loop is CSVGHTEAFF. The CDR3 nucleotides are TGCAGCGTTGGTCACACTGAAGCTTTCTTT. Full variable domain (missing parts from reference TRBV29-1 and TRBJ1-1): SAVISQKPSRDICQRGTSLTIQCQVDSQVTMMFWYRQQPGQSLTLIATANQGSEATYESGFVIDKFPISRPNLTFSTLTVSNMSPEDSSIYLCSVGHTEAFFGQGTRLTVV.

The chain links TRBV30 to TRBJ1-5, with D maybe TRBD1 (5 bases). Germline CDR1 GTSNPN, CDR2 SVGIG (reference sequence). CDR3 size: 13 residues. V was pared by 1 base and J by 4 bases, with 8 bases between. This CDR3 is CAWSEGLNQPQHF. CDR3 nucleotide sequence: TGTGCCTGGAGTGAGGGACTGAATCAGCCCCAGCATTTT.

J is TRBJ2-1 and V is TRBV10-3, with 8 bases that match TRBD2. Germline trimming cut 4 bases from V and 7 bases from J; bases unmatched to any gene: 9. This CDR3 is built from 15 residues. Germline V lookup: CDR1 ENHRY, CDR2 SYGVKD. Written as DNA, the CDR3 is TGTGCCATCAGTGGGGTCGCGGGGGGAGGTAATGAGCAGTTCTTC. Translating it yields CAISGVAGGGNEQFF.

The gene calls are TRBV29-1 and TRBJ2-5, with TRBD1 identical over 7 bases. The CDR3 loop spans 13 amino acids. V lost 6 bases, J lost 11 bases, and 15 bases stayed unmatched. The V gene's germline CDR1 is SQVTM and CDR2 ANQGSEA. The CDR3 DNA reads TGCAGCGTCCCTCACCGGGACAGCCAATTGCAGTACTTC. Translated, it gives CSVPHRDSQLQYF.

The V and J genes are TRBV30 and TRBJ1-5, with D hard to call. CDR1 GTSNPN and CDR2 SVGIG come from the germline V gene (reference sequence). V was clipped by 1 base and J by 3 bases, with 7 bases between them. The CDR3 is made up of 13 amino acids. CDR3 coding DNA: TGTGCCTGGAGTGGACTTTTCAATCAGCCCCAGCATTTT. Translation: CAWSGLFNQPQHF.

The chain combines TRBV29-1 with TRBJ2-3; D remains ambiguous. V gave up 2 bases and J gave up 1 base, with 10 bases separating them. Looked up from germline, CDR1 is SQVTM and CDR2 is ANQGSEA. The CDR3 totals 14 residues. CDR3 region: CSVERASRTDTQYF. DNA of the CDR3: TGCAGCGTTGAACGGGCCAGCCGCACAGATACGCAGTATTTT.

On this clone itself: Compared with germline, one end of the junction differs, possibly owing to a read error. In nucleotides, the CDR3 is TGTGCCAGCAGCCCCCGAGATTTC. Its protein product is CASSPRDF. The rearrangement links TRBV7-2 to TRBJ2-6; D gene uncertain. Germline lookup yields CDR1 SGHTA and CDR2 FQGNSA. The CDR3 loop spans 8 amino acids.

Comments on this clone: Within the sample, other DNA sequences also encode this same CDR3. The chain has TRBV29-1 and TRBJ2-3; 8 nucleotides align to TRBD2. The CDR3 runs to 15 residues. Germline trimming cut 6 bases from V and 2 bases from J; bases unmatched to any gene: 10. In germline, CDR1 is SQVTM, CDR2 ANQGSEA. The CDR3, as DNA: TGCAGCGTCGCCGGTTTAGCGGGACCCACAGATACGCAGTATTTT. This codes for CSVAGLAGPTDTQYF.

The rearrangement links TRBV7-9 to TRBJ2-7; no definite D call. Trimming removed 0 bases from V and 5 bases from J, with 11 bases in between. CDR3 length equals 14 residues. The V gene's germline CDR1 is SEHNR and CDR2 FQNEAQ (reference sequence). The CDR3 region is CASSLADVLNEQYF. The CDR3 DNA sequence: TGTGCCAGCAGCTTAGCGGATGTCCTCAACGAGCAGTACTTC.